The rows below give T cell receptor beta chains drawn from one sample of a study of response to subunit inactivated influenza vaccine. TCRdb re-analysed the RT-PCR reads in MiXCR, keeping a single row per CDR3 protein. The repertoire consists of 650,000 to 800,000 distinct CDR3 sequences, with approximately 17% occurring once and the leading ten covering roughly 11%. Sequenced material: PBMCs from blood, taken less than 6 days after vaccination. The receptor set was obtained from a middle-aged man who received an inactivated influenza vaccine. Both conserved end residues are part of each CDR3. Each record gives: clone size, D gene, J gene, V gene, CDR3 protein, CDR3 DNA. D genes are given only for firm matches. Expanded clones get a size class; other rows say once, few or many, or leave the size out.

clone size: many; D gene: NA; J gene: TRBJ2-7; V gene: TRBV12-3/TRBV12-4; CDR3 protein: CATWIHEVEQYF; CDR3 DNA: TGTGCCACCTGGATCCACGAGGTTGAGCAGTACTTC
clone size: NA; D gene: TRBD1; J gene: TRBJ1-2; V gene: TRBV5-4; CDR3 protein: CASSWDLQGTYGYTF; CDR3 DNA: TGTGCCAGCAGCTGGGATCTACAGGGGACGTACGGCTACACCTTC
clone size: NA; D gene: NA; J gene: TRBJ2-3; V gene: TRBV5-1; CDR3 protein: CASSRDPGTDTQYF; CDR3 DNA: TGCGCCAGCAGCAGGGACCCCGGCACAGATACGCAGTATTTT
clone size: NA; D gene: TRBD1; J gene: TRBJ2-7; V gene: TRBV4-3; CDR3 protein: CASSQGQGSGEQYF; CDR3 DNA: TGCGCCAGCAGCCAGGGACAGGGGTCGGGCGAGCAGTACTTC
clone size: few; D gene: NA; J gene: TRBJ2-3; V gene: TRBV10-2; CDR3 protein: CASSDWGAPPRDTQYF; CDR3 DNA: TGCGCCAGCAGTGATTGGGGGGCCCCCCCCCGAGATACGCAGTATTTT
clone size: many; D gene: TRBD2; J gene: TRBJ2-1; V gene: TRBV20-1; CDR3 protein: CSAAASGSRNEQFF; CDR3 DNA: TGCAGTGCTGCTGCTAGCGGGAGTAGGAATGAGCAGTTCTTC
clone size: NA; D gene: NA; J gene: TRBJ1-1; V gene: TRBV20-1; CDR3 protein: CSATRRGSGTEAFF; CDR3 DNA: TGCAGTGCAACGCGGAGGGGGTCGGGCACTGAAGCTTTCTTT
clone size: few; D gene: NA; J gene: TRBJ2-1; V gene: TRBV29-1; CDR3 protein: CSVEDPWGVSYNEQFF; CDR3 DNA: TGCAGCGTTGAAGATCCGTGGGGGGTCTCCTACAATGAGCAGTTCTTC
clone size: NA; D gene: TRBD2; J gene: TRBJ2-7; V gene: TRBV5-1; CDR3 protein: CASSYSGREGEQYF; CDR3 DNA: TGCGCCAGCAGTTATAGCGGGAGAGAAGGCGAGCAGTACTTC
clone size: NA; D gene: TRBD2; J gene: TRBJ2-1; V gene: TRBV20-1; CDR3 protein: CSASSGVYNEQFF; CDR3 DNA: TGCAGTGCTAGTAGCGGGGTCTACAATGAGCAGTTCTTC
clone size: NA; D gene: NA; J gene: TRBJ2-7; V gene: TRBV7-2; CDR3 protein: CASSLAFRGSRYEQYF; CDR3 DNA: TGTGCCAGCAGCTTAGCGTTCCGGGGTAGCAGGTACGAGCAGTACTTC
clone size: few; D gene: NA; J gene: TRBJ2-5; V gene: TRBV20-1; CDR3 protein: CSARDSGLQETQYF; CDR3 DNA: TGCAGTGCTAGAGATTCGGGGTTACAAGAGACCCAGTACTTC
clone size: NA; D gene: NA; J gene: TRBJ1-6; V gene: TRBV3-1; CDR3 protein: CASSPSAGGSPLHF; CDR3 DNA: TGTGCCAGCAGCCCCTCGGCGGGGGGTTCACCCCTCCACTTT
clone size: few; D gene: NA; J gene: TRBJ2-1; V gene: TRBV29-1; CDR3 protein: CSVETSRGYNEQFF; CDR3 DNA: TGCAGCGTTGAAACCAGCAGGGGTTACAATGAGCAGTTCTTC
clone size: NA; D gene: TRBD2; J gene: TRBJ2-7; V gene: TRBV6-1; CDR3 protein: CASTLAGESGYEQYF; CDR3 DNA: TGTGCCAGCACCCTAGCGGGAGAGAGCGGCTACGAGCAGTACTTC
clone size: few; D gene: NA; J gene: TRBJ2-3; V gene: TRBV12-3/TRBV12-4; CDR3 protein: CASRADYSTQYF; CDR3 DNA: TGTGCCAGCAGGGCCGATTATAGTACGCAGTATTTT
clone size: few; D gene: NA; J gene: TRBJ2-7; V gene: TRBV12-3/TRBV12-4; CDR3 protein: CASSFRLAEQYF; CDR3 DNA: TGTGCCAGCAGTTTCCGACTGGCCGAGCAGTACTTC
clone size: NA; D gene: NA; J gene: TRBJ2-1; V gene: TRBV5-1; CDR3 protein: CASSLEMTAYNEQFF; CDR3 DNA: TGCGCCAGCAGCTTGGAGATGACGGCGTACAATGAGCAGTTCTTC
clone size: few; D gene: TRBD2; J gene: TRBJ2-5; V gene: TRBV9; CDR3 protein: CASSGWGGWQETQYF; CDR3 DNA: TGTGCCAGCAGCGGTTGGGGGGGATGGCAAGAGACCCAGTACTTC
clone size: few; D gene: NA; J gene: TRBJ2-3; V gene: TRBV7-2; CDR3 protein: CASGPVDTQYF; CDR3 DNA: TGTGCCAGCGGGCCGGTGGATACGCAGTATTTT
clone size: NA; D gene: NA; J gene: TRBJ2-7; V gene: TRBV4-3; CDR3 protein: CASSQDLPTYEQYF; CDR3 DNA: TGCGCCAGCAGCCAAGATCTCCCAACCTACGAGCAGTACTTC
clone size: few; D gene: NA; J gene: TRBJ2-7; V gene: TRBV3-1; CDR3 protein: CASSQVSEQYF; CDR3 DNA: TGTGCCAGCAGCCAAGTTTCCGAGCAGTACTTC
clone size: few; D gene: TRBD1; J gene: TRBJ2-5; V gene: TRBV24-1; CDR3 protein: CATSDFRGTGGETQYF; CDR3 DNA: TGTGCCACCAGTGATTTTCGTGGGACAGGGGGAGAGACCCAGTACTTC
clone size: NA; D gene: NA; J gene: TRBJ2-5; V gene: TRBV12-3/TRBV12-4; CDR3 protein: CASSLNAGVKETQYF; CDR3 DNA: TGTGCCAGCAGTTTAAATGCCGGCGTTAAAGAGACCCAGTACTTC
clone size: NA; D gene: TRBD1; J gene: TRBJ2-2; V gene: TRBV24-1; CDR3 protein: CATGGYGTGLTGELFF; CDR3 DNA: TGTGCCACCGGGGGTTACGGGACAGGGCTCACCGGGGAGCTGTTTTTT
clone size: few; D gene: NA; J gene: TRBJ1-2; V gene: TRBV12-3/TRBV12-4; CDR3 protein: CASSPSATRGYTF; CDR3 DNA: TGTGCCAGCAGTCCCTCCGCGACTCGAGGCTACACCTTC
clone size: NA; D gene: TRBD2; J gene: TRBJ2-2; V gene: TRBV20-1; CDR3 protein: CSARTSEGTGELFF; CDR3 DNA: TGCAGTGCTAGGACTAGCGAGGGCACCGGGGAGCTGTTTTTT
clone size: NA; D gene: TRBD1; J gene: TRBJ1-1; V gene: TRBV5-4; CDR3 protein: CASSTRDRGRNTEAFF; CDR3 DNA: TGTGCCAGCAGCACCAGGGACAGGGGTAGGAACACTGAAGCTTTCTTT
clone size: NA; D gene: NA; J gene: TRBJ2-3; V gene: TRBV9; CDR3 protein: CASSVWGYPTDTQYF; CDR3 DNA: TGTGCCAGCAGCGTATGGGGCTACCCCACAGATACGCAGTATTTT
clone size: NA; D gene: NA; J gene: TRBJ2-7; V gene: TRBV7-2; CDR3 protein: CASSGDRLGEQYF; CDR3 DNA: TGTGCCAGCAGCGGTGACAGGTTGGGGGAGCAGTACTTC
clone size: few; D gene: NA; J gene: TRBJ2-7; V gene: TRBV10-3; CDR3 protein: CAILKGTGNYEQYF; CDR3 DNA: TGTGCCATCCTGAAAGGGACTGGCAACTACGAGCAGTACTTC
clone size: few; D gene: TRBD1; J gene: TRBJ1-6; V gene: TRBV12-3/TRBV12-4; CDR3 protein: CASSLRTGASPLHF; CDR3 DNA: TGTGCCAGCAGTTTGAGGACAGGGGCCTCACCCCTCCACTTT
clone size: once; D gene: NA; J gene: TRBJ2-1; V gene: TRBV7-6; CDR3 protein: CASSLALVGSYNEQFF; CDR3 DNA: TGTGCCAGCAGCTTAGCCCTAGTAGGATCCTACAATGAGCAGTTCTTC
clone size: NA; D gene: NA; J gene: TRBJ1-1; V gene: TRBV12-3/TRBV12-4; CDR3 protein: CASSLKGIGFTEAFF; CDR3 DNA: TGTGCCAGCAGTTTAAAAGGAATCGGCTTTACTGAAGCTTTCTTT
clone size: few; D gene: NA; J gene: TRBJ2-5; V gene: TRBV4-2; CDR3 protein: CASSQDAQLGTQYF; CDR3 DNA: TGTGCCAGCAGCCAAGATGCCCAGCTAGGGACCCAGTACTTC
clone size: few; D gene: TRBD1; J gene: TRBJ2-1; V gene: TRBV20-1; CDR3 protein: CSTTRDSLGNEQFF; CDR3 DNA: TGCAGTACCACCCGGGACAGTTTGGGCAATGAGCAGTTCTTC
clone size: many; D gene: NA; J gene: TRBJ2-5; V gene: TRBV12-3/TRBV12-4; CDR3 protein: CASSFRSGSQETQYF; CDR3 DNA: TGTGCCAGCAGTTTCCGTTCGGGGTCCCAAGAGACCCAGTACTTC
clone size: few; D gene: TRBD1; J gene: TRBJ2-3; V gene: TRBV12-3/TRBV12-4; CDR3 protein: CASSYRQGGSSTQYF; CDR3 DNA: TGTGCCAGCAGTTACAGACAGGGGGGGAGCAGCACGCAGTATTTT
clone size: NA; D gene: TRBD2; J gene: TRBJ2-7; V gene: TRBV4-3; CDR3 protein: CASSQDPGLAGSYEQYF; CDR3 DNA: TGCGCCAGCAGCCAAGATCCAGGACTAGCGGGGAGTTACGAGCAGTACTTC
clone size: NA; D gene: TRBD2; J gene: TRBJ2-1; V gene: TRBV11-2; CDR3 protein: CASSLDGVAGGVFGSEQFF; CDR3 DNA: TGTGCCAGCAGCTTAGATGGAGTAGCGGGGGGAGTATTCGGTTCTGAGCAGTTCTTC
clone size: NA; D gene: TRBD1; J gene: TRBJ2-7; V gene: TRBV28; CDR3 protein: CASRPTGTESYEQYF; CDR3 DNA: TGTGCCAGCAGACCCACCGGGACAGAGTCCTACGAGCAGTACTTC
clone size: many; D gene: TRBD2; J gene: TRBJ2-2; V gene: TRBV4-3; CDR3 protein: CASSQEIPSGAGELFF; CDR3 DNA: TGCGCCAGCAGCCAAGAGATCCCTAGCGGGGCCGGGGAGCTGTTTTTT
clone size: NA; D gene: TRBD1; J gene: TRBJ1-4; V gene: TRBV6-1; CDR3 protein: CASSPVDRGREKLFF; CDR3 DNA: TGTGCCAGCAGCCCCGTCGACAGGGGGAGAGAAAAACTGTTTTTT
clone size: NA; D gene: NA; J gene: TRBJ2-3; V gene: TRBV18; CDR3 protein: CASSPRRDPGDTQYF; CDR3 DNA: TGTGCCAGCTCACCACGCAGGGACCCAGGAGATACGCAGTATTTT
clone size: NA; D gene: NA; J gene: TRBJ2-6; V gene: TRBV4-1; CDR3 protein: CASSYVTGVRANVLTF; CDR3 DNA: TGCGCCAGCAGCTACGTAACGGGGGTCCGGGCCAACGTCCTGACTTTC
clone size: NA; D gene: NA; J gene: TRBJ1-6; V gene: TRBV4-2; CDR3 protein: CASSQDERSSPLHF; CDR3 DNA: TGTGCCAGCAGCCAAGACGAGAGGAGTTCACCCCTCCACTTT
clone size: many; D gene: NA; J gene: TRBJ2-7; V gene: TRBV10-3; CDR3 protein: CAIRTEPLMGEQYF; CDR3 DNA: TGTGCCATCAGGACAGAGCCTTTGATGGGCGAGCAGTACTTC
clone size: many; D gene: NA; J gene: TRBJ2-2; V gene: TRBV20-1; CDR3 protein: CSAVPGGGLNTGELFF; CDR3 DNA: TGCAGTGCTGTCCCCGGCGGCGGCTTGAACACCGGGGAGCTGTTTTTT
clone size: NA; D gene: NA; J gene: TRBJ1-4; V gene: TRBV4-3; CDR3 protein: CASSYQGGGNEKLFF; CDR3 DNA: TGCGCCAGCAGCTACCAGGGAGGGGGTAATGAAAAACTGTTTTTT
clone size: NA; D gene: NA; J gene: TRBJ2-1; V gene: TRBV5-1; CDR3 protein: CASSLTSSGPHNEQFF; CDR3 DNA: TGCGCCAGCAGCTTGACCTCGTCGGGACCCCACAATGAGCAGTTCTTC
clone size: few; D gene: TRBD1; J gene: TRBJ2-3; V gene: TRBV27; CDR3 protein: CASSHLDRDTQYF; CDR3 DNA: TGTGCCAGCAGTCACTTGGACAGGGATACGCAGTATTTT
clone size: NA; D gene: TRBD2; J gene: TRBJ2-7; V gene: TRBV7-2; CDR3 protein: CASSLVLAGVGSYEQYF; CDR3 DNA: TGTGCCAGCAGCTTAGTCCTAGCGGGAGTCGGATCCTACGAGCAGTACTTC
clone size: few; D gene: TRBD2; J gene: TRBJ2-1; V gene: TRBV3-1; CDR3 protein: CASTRGGRFGEQFF; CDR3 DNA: TGTGCCAGCACGCGGGGCGGGAGATTTGGTGAGCAGTTCTTC
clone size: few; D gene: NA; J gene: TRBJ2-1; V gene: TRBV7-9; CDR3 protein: CASSPGLLVYNEQFF; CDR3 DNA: TGTGCCAGCAGCCCCGGACTATTAGTCTACAATGAGCAGTTCTTC
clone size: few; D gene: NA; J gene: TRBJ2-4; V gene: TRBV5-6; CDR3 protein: CASSLKVAKNIQYF; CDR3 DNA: TGTGCCAGCAGCTTGAAGGTAGCCAAAAACATTCAGTACTTC
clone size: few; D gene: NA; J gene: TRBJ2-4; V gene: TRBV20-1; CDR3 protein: CSASVLLAKNIQYF; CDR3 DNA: TGCAGTGCTAGTGTATTACTAGCCAAAAACATTCAGTACTTC
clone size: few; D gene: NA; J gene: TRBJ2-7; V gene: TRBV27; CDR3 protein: CASSYASSYEQYF; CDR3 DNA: TGTGCCAGCAGTTATGCCAGCTCCTACGAGCAGTACTTC
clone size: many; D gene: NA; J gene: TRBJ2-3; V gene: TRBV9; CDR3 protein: CASSVASATDTQYF; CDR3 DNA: TGTGCCAGCAGCGTGGCCAGCGCCACAGATACGCAGTATTTT
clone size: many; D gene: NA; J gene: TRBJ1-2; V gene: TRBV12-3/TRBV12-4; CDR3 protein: CASRPGGYGYTF; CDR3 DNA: TGTGCCAGCAGGCCTGGGGGGTATGGCTACACCTTC
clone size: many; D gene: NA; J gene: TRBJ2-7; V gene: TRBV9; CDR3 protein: CASSVGGGEQYF; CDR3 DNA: TGTGCCAGCAGCGTAGGGGGTGGGGAGCAGTACTTC